Following are 16 T cell receptor beta chains from one sample sequenced in a study of spatial heterogeneity in lung cancer. TCRdb redid the calling of the 5' RACE reads with MiXCR, one entry per CDR3 protein. The table shows some 16,000 distinct CDR3 sequences, with 3.6% occurring only once. Specified time point: sample taken at primary tumor resection. The source material was normal lung tissue next to the tumor, sampled at surgery. All receptors derive from a male donor with early-stage non-small cell lung cancer.

This clonotype was seen at least ten times. Little can be read into the size of this beta chain, an off-target read in a library designed for alpha chains. V usage is TRBV20-1 and J usage is TRBJ2-5; 14 bases match TRBD2. Germline V gives CDR1 DFQATT, CDR2 SNEGSKA (reference sequence). The V and J ends lost 1 base and 4 bases, in that order; junction bases with no gene match: 5. The CDR3 has 16 amino acids. CDR3 bases: TGCAGTGCTAGAGCGGGACTAGCGGGAGTTCGAGAGACCCAGTACTTC. Translated: CSARAGLAGVRETQYF.

This clonotype has at least ten counts. A library prepared for alpha chains yielded this beta chain as an off-target read; its size is of little meaning. The V and J genes are TRBV25-1 and TRBJ1-5; 7 bases fit TRBD1. The CDR3 spans 14 residues. V shed 3 bases, J shed 6 bases, and the junction held 5 bases outside the gene matches. Germline assignment: CDR1 MGHDK and CDR2 SYGVNS. The CDR3 loop is CASSDGTEVQPQHF. The CDR3 DNA sequence: TGTGCCAGCAGTGATGGGACAGAAGTTCAGCCCCAGCATTTT.

This clonotype was recorded at least ten times. This beta chain turned up in a library designed for alpha chains; as an off-target read, its abundance says little. This rearrangement joins TRBV6-1 to TRBJ2-7; TRBD1 matches at 9 bases. Germline CDR1 and CDR2: MNHNS and SASEGT. CDR3 length: 13 amino acids. With 8 bases clipped from V and 2 bases from J, the junction kept 4 bases outside the gene matches. CDR3 nucleotides: TGTGCCAGCGAAAGGGACAGGGCCTACGAGCAGTACTTC. This gives the protein CASERDRAYEQYF.

This clonotype has a count of ten or more. The library was prepared for alpha chains; this beta chain is a stray read, so its frequency means little. This chain links TRBV29-1 with TRBJ1-1; D is ambiguous. The CDR3 totals 13 residues. Germline lookup yields CDR1 SQVTM and CDR2 ANQGSEA. With 3 bases removed from V and 1 base from J, the gap between germline ends came to 9 bases. The CDR3 DNA reads as TGCAGCGTTGACCGTCCCGAGAACACTGAAGCTTTCTTT. This encodes CSVDRPENTEAFF.

This clonotype was picked up many times. Within a library made for alpha chains, this beta chain is off target, and its count is uninformative. The chain links TRBV20-1 to TRBJ1-1; D ambiguous. The ends were cut back, 0 bases at V and 0 bases at J, with 2 bases in the middle. CDR1 and CDR2 (germline): DFQATT, SNEGSKA (reference sequence). The CDR3 runs to 12 residues. The CDR3 nucleotides read TGCAGTGCTAGAGACCTGAACACTGAAGCTTTCTTT. Residues: CSARDLNTEAFF.

This clonotype was seen ten or more times. Since the library was made to target alpha chains, this beta chain is a stray read and its abundance is not meaningful. The CDR3 sequence: CAISGKNTGELFF. The DNA of the CDR3 is TGTGCCATCAGTGGCAAGAACACCGGGGAGCTGTTTTTT. The V gene is TRBV10-3, the J gene TRBJ2-2; no clear D gene. CDR1 and CDR2 from the germline V gene are ENHRY and SYGVKD. With 4 bases removed from V and 1 base from J, the gap between germline ends came to 4 bases. The CDR3 totals 13 residues.

This clonotype has a count of ten or more. The library was prepared for alpha chains; this beta chain is a stray read, so its frequency means little. The chain has TRBV5-1 and TRBJ2-7, with TRBD2 matching 12 bases. The CDR3 spans 15 residues. Germline assignment: CDR1 SGHRS and CDR2 YFSETQ. With V trimmed by 3 bases and J by 3 bases, 4 bases remained unmatched. The CDR3 protein is CASSSGLAGNYEQYF. CDR3 nucleotide sequence: TGCGCCAGCAGCTCCGGACTAGCGGGAAACTACGAGCAGTACTTC.

This clonotype is classed as medium-sized. Being off target in a library aimed at alpha chains, this beta chain has a size of little meaning. This chain links TRBV6-6 with TRBJ2-3; TRBD1 aligns across 10 bases. The V gene's germline CDR1 is MNHNY and CDR2 SVGAGI (reference sequence). This CDR3 is built from 18 residues. The junction had 9 bases not matched to a gene; V was cut back by 0 bases and J by 3 bases. CDR3: CASSYSDRGPSVTDTQYF. CDR3 bases: TGTGCCAGCAGTTACTCTGACAGGGGGCCTTCTGTGACAGATACGCAGTATTTT.

This clonotype occurred many times. Found in a library prepared for alpha chains, this beta chain is an off-target read, and its abundance has little meaning. The rearrangement uses TRBV27 and TRBJ2-2; 9 bases agree with TRBD2. The CDR3 extends over 16 amino acids. V gave up 6 bases and J gave up 4 bases; unmatched junction bases: 9. The germline gives CDR1 MNHEY, CDR2 SMNVEV (reference sequence). CDR3 coding DNA: TGTGCCAGCAGAATTAGCGGGAGCTTTTCCACCGGGGAGCTGTTTTTT. Protein sequence: CASRISGSFSTGELFF.

This clonotype was counted ten times or more. Since it is a stray read in a library aimed at alpha chains, this beta chain has a size that is not meaningful. The chain uses TRBV6-6 and TRBJ2-7, with 11 bases fitting TRBD2. CDR1 and CDR2 from the germline V gene are MNHNY and SVGAGI (reference sequence). With V trimmed by 6 bases and J by 1 base, 8 bases remained unmatched. This CDR3 spans 16 amino acids. The DNA for the CDR3 is TGTGCCAGCAGGCCTCCTACTAGCGGGGGATCCTACGAGCAGTACTTC. Protein product: CASRPPTSGGSYEQYF.

Of note for this clonotype: Since it is a stray read in a library aimed at alpha chains, this beta chain has a size that is not meaningful. The rearrangement uses TRBV20-1 and TRBJ2-3, with a tentative D call TRBD1 (6 bases). V lost 2 bases and J lost 4, with 10 bases in between. There are 13 residues in the CDR3. CDR1 and CDR2 from the germline V gene are DFQATT and SNEGSKA (reference sequence). The CDR3 DNA follows: TGCAGTGCTAGAATACAGGGACCAGATACGCAGTATTTT. Protein sequence: CSARIQGPDTQYF.

The table lists this clonotype with many counts. Being off target in a library aimed at alpha chains, this beta chain has a size of little meaning. This rearrangement joins TRBV7-2 to TRBJ2-1, with TRBD2 as a possible D gene (6 bases). Deletions cut 3 bases from V and 3 bases from J, with 12 bases between. CDR3 length: 15 amino acids. Looked up from germline, CDR1 is SGHTA and CDR2 is FQGNSA. CDR3 bases: TGTGCCAGCAGCTTGTCGGGAGACCTCTACAATGAGCAGTTCTTC. Residues: CASSLSGDLYNEQFF. Full variable domain (missing parts from reference TRBV7-2 and TRBJ2-1): GAGVSQSPSNKVTEKGKDVELRCDPISGHTALYWYRQSLGQGLEFLIYFQGNSAPDKSGLPSDRFSAERTGGSVSTLTIQRTQQEDSAVYLCASSLSGDLYNEQFFGPGTRLTVL.

This clonotype was detected ten times or more. This beta chain is an unintended read in a library built for alpha chains; its size means little. V and J are TRBV10-3 and TRBJ1-2; TRBD1 matches at 10 bases. Germline CDR1 reads ENHRY; CDR2 reads SYGVKD. The CDR3 is made up of 18 amino acids. Trimming took 10 bases from V and 2 from J; bases not matched to a gene: 19. The CDR3 nucleotides are TGTGCCACCGCCCCGGGACAGGGGTCGTTAAACTCCAACTATGGCTACACCTTC. It translates to CATAPGQGSLNSNYGYTF.

This clonotype was recorded at least ten times. With the library built for alpha chains, this beta chain is off target and its frequency is not meaningful. This chain joins TRBV14 and TRBJ2-5; maybe TRBD2 (5 bases). Per the germline V gene, CDR1 is SGHDN and CDR2 is FVKESK. The V end lost 1 base, the J end lost 2 bases, and 35 bases lay between the germline ends. This CDR3 contains 23 residues. The CDR3 sequence is CASSQGQAHAWEFLRADQETQYF. CDR3 in DNA: TGTGCCAGCAGCCAAGGACAAGCCCATGCGTGGGAATTCCTGCGGGCCGATCAAGAGACCCAGTACTTC.

The table lists this clonotype with many counts. This beta chain came through as a stray read in a library set up for alpha chains, and its size says little. This chain uses TRBV4-1 with TRBJ2-7; 7 nucleotides match TRBD2. CDR3 size: 16 residues. Germline V gene sequence: CDR1 MGHRA, CDR2 YSYEKL. J gave up 0 bases and V 0 bases, and 5 bases lay outside the gene matches. CDR3 loop: CASSQDSGTISYEQYF. DNA of the CDR3: TGCGCCAGCAGCCAAGATTCCGGGACTATCTCCTACGAGCAGTACTTC.

The table lists this clonotype with many counts. This beta chain came through as a stray read in a library set up for alpha chains, and its size says little. The CDR3 protein is CSARDRGLSHGYTF. CDR3 nucleotide sequence: TGCAGTGCTAGGGACAGGGGGCTGAGTCATGGCTACACCTTC. V and J are TRBV20-1 and TRBJ1-2; 11 bases map to TRBD1. The CDR3 has 14 residues. V dropped 3 bases and J dropped 6; count of bases not matched to a gene: 6. Germline CDR1 DFQATT, CDR2 SNEGSKA (reference sequence).